These T cell receptor beta chains were read from a single sample in a study of T-cell memory formation after mild COVID-19. MiXCR was run by TCRdb on the 5' RACE reads, yielding one entry per CDR3 protein. Among about 350,000 distinct CDR3 sequences listed, about an eighth were seen once. Input material: PBMCs or a T cell subset sorted from them (not recorded which). All receptors come from a man aged 18 to 30 who had mild COVID-19 (a few samples of this study predate the infection). Cell type and time point are not known. CDR3s leave out the opening cysteine and the closing phenylalanine or tryptophan.

TRBV9	TRBJ1-1	ASSVVAHSLNTEAF
TRBV27	TRBJ1-5	VSSFRANQPQH
TRBV7-6	TRBJ2-3	ASSLTPGFADTQY
TRBV20-1	TRBJ2-5	SGAPLVQETQY
TRBV27	TRBJ2-1	ASSLSIRGGEQF
TRBV7-9	TRBJ2-3	ASSLTGQGTDTQY
TRBV3-1	TRBJ1-1	ASSHRPVQGREAF
TRBV3-1	TRBJ2-7	ASSDHYRLAAGEQY
TRBV6-6	TRBJ2-7	AISGLSNFEQY
TRBV20-1	TRBJ2-7	SARVAGMGEQY
TRBV20-1	TRBJ2-7	SARDKTGTTSEYEQY
TRBV10-2	TRBJ1-2	ASSEGGVLEYGYT
TRBV20-1	TRBJ2-5	SATPGETQY
TRBV30	TRBJ2-6	GVSGANVLT
TRBV6-2/TRBV6-3	TRBJ2-5	ASSYVGGPEETQY
TRBV6-2/TRBV6-3	TRBJ2-3	ASSYRSPRRSTDTQY
TRBV10-3	TRBJ1-6	AISESKSPLH
TRBV6-5	TRBJ1-1	ASSYSSEAPRKAF
TRBV10-3	TRBJ2-3	AISRDSGTTTDTQY
TRBV7-2	TRBJ2-7	ASSLGEGSTYEQY